This T cell receptor (beta chain) was found in a study of T cells in Graves' hyperthyroidism and ophthalmopathy. RNA transcripts served as the template for amplifying TCR beta CDR3 regions. Primed by the HTBI set, a first-round RT-PCR was run on the TCR CDR3. A single record per CDR3 protein comes from TCRdb applying MiXCR to the multiplex PCR reads. Of roughly 380,000 distinct CDR3 sequences listed, less than 20% are singletons. This clonotype was seen repeatedly, ten times or more. The CDR3 sequence is 15 residues long. V gave up 4 bases and J gave up 5 bases; unmatched junction bases: 7. Germline V gene data show CDR1 as SGHRS and CDR2 as YFSETQ.

This chain links TRBV5-1 with TRBJ2-2; 8 nucleotides agree with TRBD1. This TCR derives from a woman between 40 and 50 years old with Graves' ophthalmopathy. Sequencing used blood. The CDR3 spells CASSPDRVRTGELFF. CDR3 DNA: TGCGCCAGCAGCCCGGACAGGGTCCGGACCGGGGAGCTGTTTTTT.